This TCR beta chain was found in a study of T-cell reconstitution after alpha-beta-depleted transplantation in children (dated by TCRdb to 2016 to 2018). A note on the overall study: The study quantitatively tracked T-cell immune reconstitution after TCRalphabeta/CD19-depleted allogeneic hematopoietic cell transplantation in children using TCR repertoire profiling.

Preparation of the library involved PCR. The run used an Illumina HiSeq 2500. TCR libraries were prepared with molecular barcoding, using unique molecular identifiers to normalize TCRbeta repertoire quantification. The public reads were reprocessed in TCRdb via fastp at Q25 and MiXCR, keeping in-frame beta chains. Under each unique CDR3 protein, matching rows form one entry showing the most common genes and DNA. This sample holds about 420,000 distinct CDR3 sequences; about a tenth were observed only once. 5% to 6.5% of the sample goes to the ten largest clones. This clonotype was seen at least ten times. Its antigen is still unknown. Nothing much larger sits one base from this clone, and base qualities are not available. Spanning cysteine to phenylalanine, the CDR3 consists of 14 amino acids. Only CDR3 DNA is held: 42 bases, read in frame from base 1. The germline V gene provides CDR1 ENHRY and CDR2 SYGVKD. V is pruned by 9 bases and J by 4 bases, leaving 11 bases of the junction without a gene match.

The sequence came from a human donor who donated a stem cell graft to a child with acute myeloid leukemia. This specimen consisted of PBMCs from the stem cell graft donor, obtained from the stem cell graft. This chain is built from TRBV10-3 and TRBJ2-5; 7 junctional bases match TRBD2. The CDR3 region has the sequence CAMSPEGGRETQYF. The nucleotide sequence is TGTGCCATGAGTCCGGAGGGAGGGCGAGAGACCCAGTACTTC.